This T cell receptor (beta chain) was retrieved from a study of spatial heterogeneity in lung cancer. The CDR3 loop spans 13 amino acids. CDR1 SGHVS and CDR2 FQNEAQ come from the germline V gene. Broader study findings: One measure, the expanded intratumoral alpha and beta TCR count, tracked tumor mutation counts.

Indicated time point: sample taken at primary tumor resection. TCRdb reanalysed the 5' RACE reads using MiXCR and keeps one entry per CDR3 protein. The sample has about 18,000 distinct CDR3 sequences; 6.5% to 8.5% are singletons. This clonotype was seen ten or more times. Its target is unknown. A read error may be the cause here, since a much bigger clone is one base away. The origin of this receptor is a male donor with early-stage non-small cell lung cancer. This sequence joins TRBV7-8 and TRBJ1-2; D gene uncertain. This sample comprised lung tumor tissue, obtained at surgery. The CDR3 loop is CASSLRPNYGDTF. The CDR3 DNA sequence: TGTGCCAGCAGCTTACGTCCTAACTATGGCGACACCTTC.